Listed below are T cell receptor beta chains from one sample, sequenced in a study of T cells in Graves' hyperthyroidism and ophthalmopathy. From the multiplex PCR reads, TCRdb called clonotypes with MiXCR, one entry per CDR3 protein. This sample has around 370,000 distinct CDR3 sequences, with about 18% found just once. Sequencing was done on a sample of blood. The receptors originated from a man between 18 and 35 years old with Graves' ophthalmopathy. The CDR3 runs from the conserved cysteine through the conserved F or W. The order of the fields is D gene, clone size, J gene, V gene, CDR3 length, CDR3 DNA, CDR3 protein. D genes are given only for firm matches. Clone size, where shown, is once, few, many, or a class for clones that have expanded.

D gene: TRBD1
clone size: once
J gene: TRBJ1-4
V gene: TRBV5-4
CDR3 length: 16
CDR3 DNA: TGTGCCAGCAGCCCGGACAGGGTCTCAGGCGTCGAAAAACTGTTTTTT
CDR3 protein: CASSPDRVSGVEKLFF

D gene: TRBD1
clone size: many
J gene: TRBJ1-2
V gene: TRBV2
CDR3 length: 20
CDR3 DNA: TGTGCCAGCAGTTTTCAGACAGGGAGTTTGCCTCAAAAGAATAACTATGGCTACACCTTC
CDR3 protein: CASSFQTGSLPQKNNYGYTF

D gene: .
clone size: few
J gene: TRBJ1-3
V gene: TRBV6-1
CDR3 length: 16
CDR3 DNA: TGTGCCAGCATCGCGCGCTCCTCCGACTCTGGAAACACCATATATTTT
CDR3 protein: CASIARSSDSGNTIYF

D gene: TRBD1
clone size: .
J gene: TRBJ2-3
V gene: TRBV5-1
CDR3 length: 14
CDR3 DNA: TGCGCCAGCAGCTTTAAAGGGGGCAGGGATACGCAGTATTTT
CDR3 protein: CASSFKGGRDTQYF

D gene: .
clone size: many
J gene: TRBJ1-1
V gene: TRBV12-3/TRBV12-4
CDR3 length: 12
CDR3 DNA: TGTGCCAGCAGTTTTCGGCGGGCCGAAGCTTTCTTT
CDR3 protein: CASSFRRAEAFF

D gene: TRBD2
clone size: .
J gene: TRBJ2-1
V gene: TRBV7-3
CDR3 length: 16
CDR3 DNA: TGTGCCAGCAGCGAAACCGGGACTAGCGGGGCCAATGAGCAGTTCTTC
CDR3 protein: CASSETGTSGANEQFF

D gene: TRBD1
clone size: .
J gene: TRBJ1-5
V gene: TRBV2
CDR3 length: 13
CDR3 DNA: TGTGCCAGCAGGACAGGGTACAATCAGCCCCAGCATTTT
CDR3 protein: CASRTGYNQPQHF

D gene: .
clone size: many
J gene: TRBJ2-7
V gene: TRBV20-1
CDR3 length: 16
CDR3 DNA: TGCAGTGCTAGAGACCTCCTCGGGACATCAACCTACGAGCAGTACTTC
CDR3 protein: CSARDLLGTSTYEQYF

D gene: TRBD2
clone size: few
J gene: TRBJ2-1
V gene: TRBV28
CDR3 length: 14
CDR3 DNA: TGTGCCAGCAGCCAATCGGGACTAGCTGTTGAGCAGTTCTTC
CDR3 protein: CASSQSGLAVEQFF

D gene: .
clone size: .
J gene: TRBJ1-1
V gene: TRBV19
CDR3 length: 16
CDR3 DNA: TGTGCCAGTAGTAGGGTCGACGGACCCGGAAACACTGAAGCTTTCTTT
CDR3 protein: CASSRVDGPGNTEAFF

D gene: .
clone size: .
J gene: TRBJ2-5
V gene: TRBV12-3/TRBV12-4
CDR3 length: 14
CDR3 DNA: TGTGCCAGCAGTTTGGGGGGAGTCTTGGAGACCCAGTACTTC
CDR3 protein: CASSLGGVLETQYF

D gene: .
clone size: few
J gene: TRBJ2-2
V gene: TRBV5-1
CDR3 length: 15
CDR3 DNA: TGCGCCAGCAGCTTTGAGGGGTCGGGCACCGGGGAGCTGTTTTTT
CDR3 protein: CASSFEGSGTGELFF

D gene: .
clone size: .
J gene: TRBJ1-4
V gene: TRBV19
CDR3 length: 15
CDR3 DNA: TGTGCCAGTATTAATACTCGAGGATGGAATGAAAAACTGTTTTTT
CDR3 protein: CASINTRGWNEKLFF

D gene: .
clone size: many
J gene: TRBJ1-5
V gene: TRBV28
CDR3 length: 13
CDR3 DNA: TGTGCCAGCAGAATAGAACAGGGACAGCCCCAGCATTTT
CDR3 protein: CASRIEQGQPQHF

D gene: .
clone size: few
J gene: TRBJ2-1
V gene: TRBV10-3
CDR3 length: 15
CDR3 DNA: TGTGCCATCAGCCGGGACGCGGAAGGGGGGAATGAGCAGTTCTTC
CDR3 protein: CAISRDAEGGNEQFF

D gene: TRBD1
clone size: .
J gene: TRBJ2-3
V gene: TRBV2
CDR3 length: 16
CDR3 DNA: TGTGCCAGCAGTGAAAACAGGGGTTACGGCACAGATACGCAGTATTTT
CDR3 protein: CASSENRGYGTDTQYF

D gene: .
clone size: many
J gene: TRBJ1-2
V gene: TRBV6-1
CDR3 length: 15
CDR3 DNA: TGTGCCACTAACGAACGGAGCCTAGCTAACTATGGCTACACCTTC
CDR3 protein: CATNERSLANYGYTF

D gene: TRBD1
clone size: many
J gene: TRBJ1-1
V gene: TRBV29-1
CDR3 length: 15
CDR3 DNA: TGCAGCGTTGATCGGGGACAGGGGGCAGGGACTGAAGCTTTCTTT
CDR3 protein: CSVDRGQGAGTEAFF

D gene: TRBD1
clone size: many
J gene: TRBJ1-4
V gene: TRBV12-3/TRBV12-4
CDR3 length: 14
CDR3 DNA: TGTGCCAGCCACCGACAGGGAGGGGGTGAAAAACTGTTTTTT
CDR3 protein: CASHRQGGGEKLFF

D gene: .
clone size: .
J gene: TRBJ2-1
V gene: TRBV7-3
CDR3 length: 15
CDR3 DNA: TGTGCCAGCAGCTTACATGCCTCACGGGACAATGAGCAGTTCTTC
CDR3 protein: CASSLHASRDNEQFF

D gene: .
clone size: many
J gene: TRBJ2-3
V gene: TRBV11-1
CDR3 length: 16
CDR3 DNA: TGTGCCAGCAGCTTAGCGCTCGGTGGCTTTACAGATACGCAGTATTTT
CDR3 protein: CASSLALGGFTDTQYF

D gene: .
clone size: few
J gene: TRBJ2-5
V gene: TRBV20-1
CDR3 length: 13
CDR3 DNA: TGCAGTGCTAAAAGACAGGTCCAAGAGACCCAGTACTTC
CDR3 protein: CSAKRQVQETQYF

D gene: TRBD1
clone size: many
J gene: TRBJ1-2
V gene: TRBV12-3/TRBV12-4
CDR3 length: 16
CDR3 DNA: TGTGCCAGCAGTTCCTCGGGACAGGGGCTATACTATGGCTACACCTTC
CDR3 protein: CASSSSGQGLYYGYTF

D gene: .
clone size: many
J gene: TRBJ2-5
V gene: TRBV3-1
CDR3 length: 15
CDR3 DNA: TGTGCCAGCAGCGAAATGGGACAAAGAGAAGAGACCCAGTACTTC
CDR3 protein: CASSEMGQREETQYF

D gene: .
clone size: few
J gene: TRBJ2-7
V gene: TRBV11-2
CDR3 length: 13
CDR3 DNA: TGTGCCAGCAGCTTAAGTCGGTACGACGAGCAGTACTTC
CDR3 protein: CASSLSRYDEQYF

D gene: .
clone size: many
J gene: TRBJ2-5
V gene: TRBV20-1
CDR3 length: 14
CDR3 DNA: TGCAGTGCCAGAGGAGGTGGAGGCGGGGAGACCCAGTACTTC
CDR3 protein: CSARGGGGGETQYF

D gene: .
clone size: many
J gene: TRBJ2-7
V gene: TRBV3-1
CDR3 length: 14
CDR3 DNA: TGTGCCAGCAGCCAAGATCCTACGATCTACGAGCAGTACTTC
CDR3 protein: CASSQDPTIYEQYF